These 32 T cell receptor beta chains were all obtained from the same sample, sequenced in a study of OX40 agonist ivuxolimab in advanced cancers. Generated by immunoSEQ multiplex PCR, the TCRdb table keeps only in-frame clones and is missing some. This sample carries about 73,000 clones, 90% to 95% of them seen once, and the ten largest clones take around 0.46%. The material was CD4+ or CD8+ T cells sorted from blood, obtained in a trial of the OX40 agonist ivuxolimab. All receptors derive from an adult with an advanced solid tumor such as melanoma, head and neck, liver or kidney cancer.

The chain has TRBV30 and TRBJ2-2; a possible D gene is TRBD2 (6 bases). The V gene's germline CDR1 is GTSNPN and CDR2 SVGIG (reference sequence). Trimming left V 7 bases short and J 0 bases short, with 15 bases between. The CDR3 runs 15 residues. The CDR3 bases are TGTGCCTCCACCCCGGGAGTCGCGAACACCGGGGAGCTGTTTTTT. Translating it yields CASTPGVANTGELFF.

The chain employs TRBV11-2 and TRBJ2-1; possible D gene TRBD2, 5 bases. The CDR3 sequence is 13 residues long. Germline V gene lookup returns CDR1 SGHAT and CDR2 FQNNGV. Trimming removed 0 bases at V and 15 bases at J, with 15 bases between. CDR3 sequence (DNA): TGTGCCAGCAGCTTAGAATTGATACGGGATACGTTCTTC. Amino acid sequence: CASSLELIRDTFF.

The chain joins TRBV19 to TRBJ2-1, with 7 bases fitting TRBD2. The V gene's germline CDR1 is LNHDA and CDR2 SQIVND (reference sequence). V shed 6 bases and J 4 bases; nucleotides not matched to a gene: 9. The length of the CDR3 is 15 residues. In DNA form, the CDR3 reads TGTGCCAGTAGCCCAGGGCGGGAGTCGTACAATGAGCAGTTCTTC. This sequence encodes CASSPGRESYNEQFF.

The CDR3 nucleotides are TGCGCCAGCAGCGAACTAGCGGGAGTAACAGATACGCAGTATTTT. Its translation is CASSELAGVTDTQYF. The chain recombines TRBV5-1 with TRBJ2-3; TRBD2 aligns across 11 bases. V was clipped by 4 bases and J by 3 bases; unmatched bases: 4. This CDR3 is 15 amino acids long. Germline assignment: CDR1 SGHRS and CDR2 YFSETQ.

The CDR3 reads CASSQNPFGTGQNTEAFF. CDR3 nucleotides: TGTGCCAGCAGCCAAAACCCCTTCGGGACTGGACAGAACACTGAAGCTTTCTTT. The chain links TRBV5-4 to TRBJ1-1, with D perhaps matching TRBD1 (5 bases). This CDR3 comprises 18 residues. Trimming removed 4 bases at V and 1 base at J, with 23 bases between. Germline values: CDR1 SGHNT, CDR2 YYREEE (reference sequence).

This chain uses TRBV15 with TRBJ1-1; D is uncertain. CDR1 is LNHNV and CDR2 is YYDKDF in the germline V gene (reference sequence). V was shortened by 4 bases and J by 1 base, with 10 bases between the two germline ends. CDR3 length: 14 residues. CDR3 in DNA: TGTGCCACCAGCACGAGGGTGAAGAACACTGAAGCTTTCTTT. Amino acid sequence: CATSTRVKNTEAFF.

The chain is built from TRBV15 and TRBJ2-1, with D possibly matching TRBD2 (6 bases). The CDR3 covers 16 residues. Trimming removed 3 bases at V and 4 bases at J, with 16 bases between. Germline CDR1 and CDR2: LNHNV and YYDKDF (reference sequence). CDR3: CATSSGGSAPYNEQFF. The CDR3 coding sequence is TGTGCCACCAGCAGCGGGGGATCGGCCCCTTACAATGAGCAGTTCTTC.

The rearrangement joins TRBV10-1 to TRBJ2-7, with 8 nucleotides matching TRBD2. The CDR3 extends over 13 amino acids. The junction had 6 bases not matched to a gene; V was cut back by 5 bases and J by 6 bases. Germline CDR1 is WNHNN and CDR2 is SYGVQD (reference sequence). CDR3 in amino acids: CASSFTSGPEQYF. CDR3 sequence (DNA): TGCGCCAGCAGTTTCACTAGCGGCCCCGAGCAGTACTTC.

The V gene is TRBV4-3, the J gene TRBJ1-1, with D unclear. CDR1 and CDR2 (germline): LGHNA, YSLEER. This CDR3 contains 14 residues. Trimming shortened V by 1 base and J by 5 bases, and 11 bases separated the two germline ends. The DNA of the CDR3 is TGCGCCAGCAGCCAAGGGAGGGATGGGACTGAAGCTTTCTTT. Translating gives CASSQGRDGTEAFF.

The chain recombines TRBV30 with TRBJ2-7, with D possibly matching TRBD1 (6 bases). Looked up from germline, CDR1 is GTSNPN and CDR2 is SVGIG (reference sequence). V was pared by 1 base and J by 4 bases, with 20 bases between. The CDR3 covers 16 residues. Written as DNA, the CDR3 is TGTGCCTGGAGTGGTGGGGCCCAGGGGCGGAAATACGAGCAGTACTTC. It specifies CAWSGGAQGRKYEQYF.

This chain connects TRBV5-3 to TRBJ2-1, with 7 positions matching TRBD1. TRBV5-3 is an open reading frame, and its role is uncertain. This CDR3 has 16 amino acids. V shed 4 bases, J shed 2 bases, and the junction held 9 bases outside the gene matches. CDR3 sequence: CARSLDRDRAYNEQFF. In DNA form, the CDR3 reads TGTGCCAGAAGCCTTGACAGGGATCGGGCCTACAATGAGCAGTTCTTC.

The J gene is TRBJ1-4, the V gene TRBV2; no clear D gene. CDR1 and CDR2 from the germline V gene are SNHLY and FYNNEI. V was pared by 8 bases and J by 2 bases, with 9 bases between. The length of the CDR3 is 13 residues. As DNA, the CDR3 is TGTGCCAGCGGGCAGGAGACTAATGAAAAACTGTTTTTT. This encodes CASGQETNEKLFF.

This clone was observed once. J is TRBJ2-7 and V is TRBV5-1; TRBD2 aligns across 8 bases. Germline values: CDR1 SGHRS, CDR2 YFSETQ. The V segment lost 2 bases and the J segment 4 bases; nucleotides outside the gene matches: 8. There are 15 residues in the CDR3. CDR3 residues: CASSLEAGDGYEQYF. The CDR3, as DNA: TGCGCCAGCAGCTTAGAAGCGGGAGACGGTTACGAGCAGTACTTC.

V and J are TRBV5-8 and TRBJ2-2; 8 nucleotides agree with TRBD2. The length of the CDR3 is 16 residues. With 4 bases clipped from V and 6 bases from J, the junction kept 11 bases outside the gene matches. Germline assignment: CDR1 SGHTS and CDR2 YDEGEE. The CDR3 DNA is TGTGCCAGCAGCCTGACCGGGACTAGTGGGCCCGGGGAGCTGTTTTTT. Its translation is CASSLTGTSGPGELFF.

This clone was observed a single time. The V gene is TRBV30, the J gene TRBJ1-1, with 11 bases matching TRBD1. The CDR3 length is 15 residues. V dropped 4 bases and J dropped 1; count of bases not matched to a gene: 5. CDR1 GTSNPN and CDR2 SVGIG come from the germline V gene (reference sequence). CDR3 DNA sequence: TGTGCCTGGAAGTGGGGGACAGGGGGGAACACTGAAGCTTTCTTT. Encoded protein: CAWKWGTGGNTEAFF.

J is TRBJ1-1 and V is TRBV4-3; D may be TRBD1 (5 bases). V was pared by 1 base and J by 4 bases, with 13 bases between. Germline V CDR1 and CDR2: LGHNA, YSLEER. This CDR3 has 15 residues. The CDR3 reads CASSQVSAGRTEAFF. The DNA for the CDR3 is TGCGCCAGCAGCCAAGTCTCGGCAGGGCGCACTGAAGCTTTCTTT.

J is TRBJ2-3 and V is TRBV7-9; D may correspond to TRBD1 or TRBD2 (7 bases each). Germline loops: CDR1 SEHNR, CDR2 FQNEAQ (reference sequence). This CDR3 has 15 amino acids. V lost 2 bases and J 2 bases, leaving 11 bases between the germline ends. CDR3 DNA: TGTGCCAGCAGCTTAAGCGGGACAGCCACAGATACGCAGTATTTT. Amino acids: CASSLSGTATDTQYF. Together with reference TRBV7-9 and TRBJ2-3, the CDR3 gives the full variable domain: DTGVSQNPRHKITKRGQNVTFRCDPISEHNRLYWYRQTLGQGPEFLTYFQNEAQLEKSRLLSDRFSAERPKGSFSTLEIQRTEQGDSAMYLCASSLSGTATDTQYFGPGTRLTVL.

The gene calls are TRBV5-1 and TRBJ2-5; possibly TRBD2 for D (5 bases). Trimming stripped 2 bases from V and 5 bases from J, with 13 bases between. CDR1 is SGHRS, CDR2 YFSETQ, per germline. This CDR3 comprises 14 residues. The DNA for the CDR3 is TGCGCCAGCAGCTTCGTCGGTGAGCGGGAGACCCAGTACTTC. This translates into CASSFVGERETQYF.

The V and J genes are TRBV30 and TRBJ2-7, with a tentative D call TRBD2 (6 bases). The germline CDR1 and CDR2 sequences are GTSNPN and SVGIG (reference sequence). Deletions cut 8 bases from V and 3 bases from J, with 23 bases between. The CDR3 is 15 residues long. The CDR3 here is CASRHKRLAVYEQYF. CDR3 bases: TGTGCCAGTAGGCACAAGCGATTAGCGGTCTACGAGCAGTACTTC.

This chain uses TRBV7-9 with TRBJ2-5; 7 nucleotides agree with TRBD1. Unmatched junction bases numbered 11, after V lost 5 bases and J lost 5 bases. CDR3 length: 15 amino acids. Germline values: CDR1 SEHNR, CDR2 FQNEAQ (reference sequence). CDR3 in DNA: TGTGCCAGCAGCCGACAGGGAGCGTTGGCGGAGACCCAGTACTTC. Encoded protein: CASSRQGALAETQYF.

This chain joins TRBV6-1 and TRBJ2-7; no definite D call. V was trimmed by 7 bases and J by 2 bases, leaving 9 bases between them. CDR1 is MNHNS, CDR2 SASEGT, per germline. The CDR3 consists of 12 residues. The CDR3 loop is CASNTTPYEQYF. The CDR3 DNA reads TGTGCCAGCAATACTACACCCTACGAGCAGTACTTC.

The V gene is TRBV7-2, the J gene TRBJ2-1; D is possibly TRBD1 (5 bases). This CDR3 region has 16 residues. Germline CDR1 SGHTA, CDR2 FQGNSA. With 1 base removed from V and 5 bases from J, the gap between germline ends came to 15 bases. Here the CDR3 reads CASSLGGRQRHNEQFF. The CDR3 region has the DNA TGTGCCAGCAGCTTAGGGGGCCGGCAAAGACACAATGAGCAGTTCTTC.

The chain joins TRBV18 to TRBJ2-3; 9 bases match TRBD2. The germline V gene has CDR1 KGHSH and CDR2 LQKENI. There are 16 residues in the CDR3. Trimming at V came to 4 bases and at J to 3 bases, leaving 8 bases not matched to a gene. The CDR3 loop reads CASSLAGVVSTDTQYF. The CDR3 DNA is TGTGCCAGCTCACTAGCGGGAGTAGTGAGTACAGATACGCAGTATTTT.

The rearrangement joins TRBV12-5 to TRBJ2-3; TRBD2 aligns across 8 bases. The germline V gene has CDR1 LGHNT and CDR2 FRNRAP. The length of the CDR3 is 14 residues. J gave up 7 bases and V 6 bases, and 9 bases lay outside the gene matches. CDR3 in DNA: TGTGCTAGTGGCATCAGCGGGAGCGGGAATACGCAGTATTTT. Its protein product is CASGISGSGNTQYF.

The V call is TRBV9, the J call TRBJ2-1; 10 bases map to TRBD1. Germline V gene lookup returns CDR1 SGDLS and CDR2 YYNGEE. The CDR3 loop spans 15 amino acids. V trimming: 0 bases; J trimming: 9 bases; junction bases outside the gene matches: 6. The CDR3 loop reads CASSVGGQGSGEQFF. The CDR3 DNA reads TGTGCCAGCAGCGTAGGGGGACAGGGGTCCGGTGAGCAGTTCTTC.

The chain links TRBV5-1 to TRBJ2-1; D gene unclear. Between the trimmed V and J ends, which lost 0 bases and 6 bases, there was a span of 16 bases. The CDR3 runs 16 residues. The germline V gene has CDR1 SGHRS and CDR2 YFSETQ. CDR3: CASSLGAGRLTNEQFF. For the CDR3, the DNA is TGCGCCAGCAGCTTGGGGGCAGGACGCTTGACCAATGAGCAGTTCTTC.

In DNA, the CDR3 is TGCGCCAGCAGCTTGGAGACCGAATTCATCTACGAGCAGTACTTC. Translation gives CASSLETEFIYEQYF. The chain uses TRBV5-1 and TRBJ2-7; the D is unclear. Germline V gene sequence: CDR1 SGHRS, CDR2 YFSETQ. V was trimmed by 0 bases and J by 3 bases, leaving 13 bases between them. The CDR3 extends over 15 amino acids.

This chain links TRBV23-1 with TRBJ2-7; the match to TRBD1 covers 7 bases. TRBV23-1 is an ORF, and what it does is uncertain. The CDR3 covers 16 residues. V lost 4 bases and J lost 4; bases outside the gene matches: 13. DNA of the CDR3: TGCGCCAGCAGTCGGATGACAGGGCAAGCTGGGTACGAGCAGTACTTC. This sequence encodes CASSRMTGQAGYEQYF.

V usage is TRBV27 and J usage is TRBJ2-1, with 10 bases that match TRBD1. Germline V gene sequence: CDR1 MNHEY, CDR2 SMNVEV (reference sequence). The ends lost 4 bases at V and 0 bases at J; junction bases unmatched: 9. CDR3 length equals 18 residues. The CDR3 region is CASSSGQGGFFSYNEQFF. For the CDR3, the DNA is TGTGCCAGCAGTTCAGGACAGGGGGGATTCTTCTCCTACAATGAGCAGTTCTTC.

V and J are TRBV12-2 and TRBJ2-7; TRBD1, the table's D call, lacks a check against the DNA. TRBV12-2 is given as a pseudogene. The CDR3 length is 13 residues. The CDR3 region has the DNA TGTGCAAGTCGCTTAGCGGACAGCTACGAGCAGTACTTC. This gives the protein CASRLADSYEQYF.

The chain has TRBV18 and TRBJ2-5; tentatively, D is TRBD1 (6 bases). The CDR3 is 14 amino acids. With 4 bases removed from V and 4 bases from J, the gap between germline ends came to 13 bases. CDR1 is KGHSH and CDR2 is LQKENI in the germline V gene. The CDR3 region has the DNA TGTGCCAGCTCACAGGGGGTCGGGGCAGAGACCCAGTACTTC. Translated, it gives CASSQGVGAETQYF.

The chain couples TRBV12-5 to TRBJ1-3, with 7 bases aligning to TRBD1. CDR3 size: 16 residues. Germline lookup yields CDR1 LGHNT and CDR2 FRNRAP. V lost 6 bases to trimming and J lost 0 bases; unmatched junction nucleotides: 8. CDR3 nucleotides: TGTGCTAGTGGGCCGGGACAGAGGATCTCTGGAAACACCATATATTTT. As protein: CASGPGQRISGNTIYF.